These 11 T cell receptor beta chains originate from one sample sequenced in a study of control samples from healthy donors and cancer patients. Assay used: immunoSEQ multiplex PCR; TCRdb lists only in-frame clones, some missing. The sample includes 180,000 or so clones, 80% to 95% of them seen just once. The sequencing input was blood. Source of these receptors: an older woman in good health.

The chain has TRBV2 and TRBJ2-7; 7 bases are a match to TRBD2. The CDR3 is made up of 12 amino acids. The germline CDR1 and CDR2 sequences are SNHLY and FYNNEI. V gave up 8 bases and J gave up 2 bases; unmatched junction bases: 3. The CDR3 DNA reads TGTGCCAGCGGGGGGACTACCTACGAGCAGTACTTC. It encodes CASGGTTYEQYF.

This clone was counted a few times. The sample has other DNA sequences that encode this CDR3 too. The chain is built from TRBV5-6 and TRBJ1-2; 9 bases are a match to TRBD1. The CDR3 runs 16 residues. V lost 1 base and J lost 4; bases outside the gene matches: 8. CDR1 is SGHDT, CDR2 YYEEEE, per germline. For the CDR3, the DNA is TGTGCCAGCAGCTTGTACGGGGCGACAGGGGGCTATGGCTACACCTTC. It encodes CASSLYGATGGYGYTF.

A single count supports this clone. The V gene is TRBV7-8, the J gene TRBJ2-3; 11 bases fit TRBD2. After removal of 3 bases from V and 5 bases from J, the junction contained 7 bases not matched to a gene. This CDR3 is 16 amino acids long. Looked up from germline, CDR1 is SGHVS and CDR2 is FQNEAQ. CDR3 sequence: CASSFLSGGAKDTQYF. The CDR3 nucleotides are TGTGCCAGCAGCTTCCTTAGCGGGGGGGCGAAAGATACGCAGTATTTT.

The chain carries TRBV7-3 and TRBJ2-2, with D unclear. V lost 1 base and J lost 7, with 7 bases in between. The germline V gene encodes CDR1 SGHTA and CDR2 FQGTGA. This CDR3 is built from 13 residues. CDR3 nucleotides: TGTGCCAGCAGCTTAAAGGCGGTCGGGGAGCTGTTTTTT. This gives the protein CASSLKAVGELFF.

This CDR3 reads CASSETGTSGYNEQFF. The DNA for the CDR3 is TGTGCCAGCAGCGAGACCGGGACTAGCGGGTACAATGAGCAGTTCTTC. The chain employs TRBV9 and TRBJ2-1; the match to TRBD2 covers 12 bases. Per the germline V gene, CDR1 is SGDLS and CDR2 is YYNGEE. The CDR3 spans 16 residues. V was clipped by 3 bases and J by 4 bases; unmatched bases: 5.

The rearrangement uses TRBV7-9 and TRBJ1-2; D unclear. The length of the CDR3 is 12 residues. V lost 5 bases to trimming and J lost 4 bases, with 8 bases between them. In germline, CDR1 is SEHNR, CDR2 FQNEAQ (reference sequence). The CDR3 DNA reads TGTGCCAGCAGCCCGGGAATCTATGGCTACACCTTC. Translation gives CASSPGIYGYTF.

The rearrangement links TRBV10-3 to TRBJ2-1; maybe TRBD2 (5 bases). This CDR3 has 15 amino acids. V lost 2 bases and J 7 bases, leaving 15 bases between the germline ends. Per germline, CDR1 ENHRY and CDR2 SYGVKD. The CDR3 loop is CAISETPRAENEQFF. The CDR3 DNA sequence: TGTGCCATCAGTGAGACCCCGAGGGCGGAAAATGAGCAGTTCTTC.

The chain uses TRBV21-1 and TRBJ1-3; the tabulated D call, TRBD1, remains unverified against the DNA. TRBV21-1 is a listed pseudogene. The CDR3 contains 16 residues. This chain's CDR3 is CASSSDRGRSGNTIYF. The DNA for the CDR3 is TGTGCCAGCAGCAGTGACAGGGGGCGAAGTGGAAACACCATATATTTT.

The rearrangement uses TRBV7-6 and TRBJ1-2; TRBD1 agrees at 7 bases. The CDR3 is 15 residues long. V shed 3 bases, J shed 2 bases, and the junction held 6 bases outside the gene matches. Germline V gene sequence: CDR1 SGHVS, CDR2 FNYEAQ. The CDR3 DNA sequence: TGTGCCAGCAGCTTCGCGGTGGGACAGAACTATGGCTACACCTTC. Translated, it gives CASSFAVGQNYGYTF. The complete variable domain, with remaining parts taken from reference TRBV7-6 and TRBJ1-2, reads GAGVSQSPRYKVTKRGQDVALRCDPISGHVSLYWYRQALGQGPEFLTYFNYEAQQDKSGLPNDRFSAERPEGSISTLTIQRTEQRDSAMYRCASSFAVGQNYGYTFGSGTRLTVV.

The rearrangement links TRBV7-3 to TRBJ2-2; a possible D gene is TRBD2 (5 bases). The CDR3 has 15 amino acids. Trimming stripped 2 bases from V and 5 bases from J, with 12 bases between. CDR1 and CDR2 from the germline V gene are SGHTA and FQGTGA. The CDR3: CASSLSGIGTGELFF. CDR3 DNA: TGTGCCAGCAGCTTATCGGGGATCGGGACCGGGGAGCTGTTTTTT.

The rearrangement uses TRBV29-1 and TRBJ2-3; D unclear. The V and J ends lost 4 bases and 6 bases respectively, with 8 bases between them. The CDR3 spans 11 residues. From germline, CDR1 is SQVTM and CDR2 ANQGSEA. The CDR3 nucleotides are TGCAGCGTTGGCAAAGGGGATACGCAGTATTTT. Residues: CSVGKGDTQYF.